The entry below gives a single TCR beta chain sequence along with its context. The entry originates in a study of T-cell reconstitution after alpha-beta-depleted transplantation in children. CDR1 and CDR2 (germline): SQVTM, ANQGSEA. The CDR3 is made up of 18 amino acids. The ends lost 2 bases at V and 2 bases at J; junction bases unmatched: 14. Unique molecular identifiers were used to barcode this TCRbeta library. TCRdb re-called the PCR reads with MiXCR, one entry per CDR3 protein. Here the sample spans about 360,000 distinct CDR3 sequences, 10% to 15% being singletons. Material: PBMCs, obtained from the stem cell graft. The origin of this receptor is a human donor who donated a stem cell graft to a child with Fanconi anemia. This chain uses TRBV29-1 with TRBJ2-3, with TRBD1 matching 9 bases. CDR3 sequence reads: CSVESQGARDVVTDTQYF. The CDR3 DNA follows: TGCAGCGTTGAATCACAGGGGGCGCGGGATGTGGTCACAGATACGCAGTATTTT.